The TCR beta chain under discussion was sequenced for a study of shared clonotypes between healthy human individuals. Profiled with immunoSEQ multiplex PCR; TCRdb holds only in-frame clones, not every one. This table has more than 2 million clones, 95% appearing once. CDR1 SEHNR and CDR2 FQNEAQ come from the germline V gene (reference sequence). Trimming removed 0 bases at V and 1 base at J, with 12 bases between. The CDR3 totals 16 residues. To note about this clone: The antigen is undetermined.

Study findings and constraints: Large depth notwithstanding, sorted-subset sequencing proved incomplete by rarefaction.

This chain uses TRBV7-9 with TRBJ1-1, with D perhaps TRBD1 (5 bases). The sequence came from a man between 18 and 29 years old in good health. The sample consisted of naive CD4+ T cells sorted from blood. Subset here: CD45RA+ positively selected. As DNA, the CDR3 is TGTGCCAGCAGCTTAGCCCCCGGGACCCCGAACACTGAAGCTTTCTTT. It codes for CASSLAPGTPNTEAFF. Drawing the rest from reference TRBV7-9 and TRBJ1-1, the complete variable domain is DTGVSQNPRHKITKRGQNVTFRCDPISEHNRLYWYRQTLGQGPEFLTYFQNEAQLEKSRLLSDRFSAERPKGSFSTLEIQRTEQGDSAMYLCASSLAPGTPNTEAFFGQGTRLTVV.